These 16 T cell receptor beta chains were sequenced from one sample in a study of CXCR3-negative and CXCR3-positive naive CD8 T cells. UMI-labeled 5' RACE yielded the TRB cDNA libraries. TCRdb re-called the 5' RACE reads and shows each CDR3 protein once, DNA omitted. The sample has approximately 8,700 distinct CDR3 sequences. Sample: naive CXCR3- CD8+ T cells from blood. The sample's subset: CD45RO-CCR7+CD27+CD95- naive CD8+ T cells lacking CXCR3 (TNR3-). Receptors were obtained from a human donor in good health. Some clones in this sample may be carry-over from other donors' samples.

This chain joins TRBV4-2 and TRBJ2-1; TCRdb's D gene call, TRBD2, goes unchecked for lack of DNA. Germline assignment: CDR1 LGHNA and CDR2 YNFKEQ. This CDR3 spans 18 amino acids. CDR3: CASSQGLAGAIGSNEQFF.

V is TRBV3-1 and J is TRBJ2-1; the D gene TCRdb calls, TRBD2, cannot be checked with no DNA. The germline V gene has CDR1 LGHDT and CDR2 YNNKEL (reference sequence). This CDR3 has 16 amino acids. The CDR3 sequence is CASSDQTSGRSDEQFF.

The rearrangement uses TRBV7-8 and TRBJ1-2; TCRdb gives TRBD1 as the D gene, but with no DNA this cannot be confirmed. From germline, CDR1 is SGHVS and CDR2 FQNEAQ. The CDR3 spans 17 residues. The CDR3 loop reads CASSHPSQGPGDRGYTF.

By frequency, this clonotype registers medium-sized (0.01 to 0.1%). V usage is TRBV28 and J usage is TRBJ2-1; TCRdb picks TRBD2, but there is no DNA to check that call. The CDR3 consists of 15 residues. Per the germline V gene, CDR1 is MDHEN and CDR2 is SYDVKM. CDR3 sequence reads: CASSSPTRKDDEQFF.

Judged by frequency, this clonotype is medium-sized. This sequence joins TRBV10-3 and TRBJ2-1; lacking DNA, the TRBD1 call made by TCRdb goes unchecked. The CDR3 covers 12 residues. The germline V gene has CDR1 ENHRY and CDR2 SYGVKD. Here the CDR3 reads CAISPGGNEQFF.

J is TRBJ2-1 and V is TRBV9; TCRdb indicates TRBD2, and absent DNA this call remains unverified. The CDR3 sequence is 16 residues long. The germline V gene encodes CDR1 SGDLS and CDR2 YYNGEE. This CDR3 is CASSPPTSGVYNEQFF.

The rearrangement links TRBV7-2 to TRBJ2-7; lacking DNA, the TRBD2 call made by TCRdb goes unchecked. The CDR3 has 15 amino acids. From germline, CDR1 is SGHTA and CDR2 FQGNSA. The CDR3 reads CASSSPGLAGSEQYF.

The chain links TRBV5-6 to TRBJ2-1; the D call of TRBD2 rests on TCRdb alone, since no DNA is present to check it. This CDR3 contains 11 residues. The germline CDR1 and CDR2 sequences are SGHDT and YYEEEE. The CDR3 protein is CASSLAGEQFF.

The CDR3 spells CASSLGQGSTDTQYF. The rearrangement links TRBV12-3 or TRBV12-4 to TRBJ2-3; TCRdb calls TRBD1, which cannot be checked without DNA. This CDR3 has 15 amino acids.

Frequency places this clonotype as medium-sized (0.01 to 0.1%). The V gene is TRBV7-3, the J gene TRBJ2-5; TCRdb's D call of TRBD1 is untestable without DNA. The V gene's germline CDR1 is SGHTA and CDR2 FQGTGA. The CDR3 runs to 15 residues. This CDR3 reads CASSLNGGGQETQYF.

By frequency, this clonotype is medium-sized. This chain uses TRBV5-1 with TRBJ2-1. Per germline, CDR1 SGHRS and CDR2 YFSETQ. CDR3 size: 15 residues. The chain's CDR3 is CASSLGKSSYNEQFF.

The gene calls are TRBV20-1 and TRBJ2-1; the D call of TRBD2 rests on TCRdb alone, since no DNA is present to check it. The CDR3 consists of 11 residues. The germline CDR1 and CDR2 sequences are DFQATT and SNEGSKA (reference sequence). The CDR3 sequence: CSALAYNEQFF.

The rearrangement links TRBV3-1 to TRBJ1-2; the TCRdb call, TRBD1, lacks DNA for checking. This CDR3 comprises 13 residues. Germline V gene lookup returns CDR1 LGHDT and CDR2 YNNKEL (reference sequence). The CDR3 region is CASWGQTDYGYTF.

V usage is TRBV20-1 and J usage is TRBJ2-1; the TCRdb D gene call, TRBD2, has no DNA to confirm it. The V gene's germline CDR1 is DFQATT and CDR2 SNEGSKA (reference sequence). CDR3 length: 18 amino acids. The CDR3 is CSARGLAGARTTYNEQFF.

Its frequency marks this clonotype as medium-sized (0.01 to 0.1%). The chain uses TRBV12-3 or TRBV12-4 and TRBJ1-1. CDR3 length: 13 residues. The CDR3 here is CASGGSSRAEAFF.

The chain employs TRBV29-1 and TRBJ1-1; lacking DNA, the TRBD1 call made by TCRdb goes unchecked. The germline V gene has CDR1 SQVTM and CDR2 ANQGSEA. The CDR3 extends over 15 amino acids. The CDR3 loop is CSVEDTTGEGTEAFF. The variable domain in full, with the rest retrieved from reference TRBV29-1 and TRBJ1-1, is SAVISQKPSRDICQRGTSLTIQCQVDSQVTMMFWYRQQPGQSLTLIATANQGSEATYESGFVIDKFPISRPNLTFSTLTVSNMSPEDSSIYLCSVEDTTGEGTEAFFGQGTRLTVV.